A single sample gave rise to the 23 T cell receptor beta chains below, sequenced in a study of T cells expressing NK-cell markers. TCRdb re-called the 5' RACE reads; every CDR3 protein appears as one record, without DNA. The table for this sample gives some 440,000 distinct CDR3 sequences. Sequenced material: blood T cells: a sorted CD56 or NKG2C T cell subset, CD4+ or CD8+ T cells, or bulk PBMC T cells (not recorded which). The receptors derive from a woman aged 45-59 years in good health.

This chain connects TRBV12-3 or TRBV12-4 to TRBJ2-1; with no DNA, the TCRdb D assignment of TRBD2 cannot be verified. This CDR3 has 14 amino acids. This chain's CDR3 is CASSFGLAQGEQFF.

The chain couples TRBV6-5 to TRBJ1-2. CDR3 size: 14 residues. Germline V gene sequence: CDR1 MNHEY, CDR2 SVGAGI. CDR3: CASRDEARAGGYTF.

The chain uses TRBV11-3 and TRBJ1-1. The CDR3 loop spans 14 amino acids. CDR1 is SGHNT, CDR2 YENEEA, per germline. The CDR3 loop reads CASSLFSGNTEAFF.

V and J are TRBV4-2 and TRBJ2-3; the D call of TRBD2 rests on TCRdb alone, since no DNA is present to check it. The CDR3 totals 17 residues. CDR1 LGHNA and CDR2 YNFKEQ come from the germline V gene. CDR3 amino acids: CASSQGSSGAYTDTQYF.

The chain carries TRBV7-8 and TRBJ1-5; TCRdb picks TRBD1, but there is no DNA to check that call. This CDR3 region has 14 residues. Looked up from germline, CDR1 is SGHVS and CDR2 is FQNEAQ. The CDR3 spells CASSLAGGAQPQHF.

This CDR3 reads CASRRGGGATPEQYF. V is TRBV6-5 and J is TRBJ2-7; TCRdb proposes TRBD1, but this gene call is untestable without DNA. The CDR3 runs 15 residues. Germline assignment: CDR1 MNHEY and CDR2 SVGAGI.

The gene calls are TRBV29-1 and TRBJ1-4; no DNA is available, so the TRBD1 call from TCRdb remains unchecked. Germline V gene lookup returns CDR1 SQVTM and CDR2 ANQGSEA. The CDR3 runs 11 residues. This chain's CDR3 is CSVAGHSELFF.

The rearrangement links TRBV4-1 to TRBJ1-5. The CDR3 runs 14 residues. CDR1 is MGHRA, CDR2 YSYEKL, per germline. CDR3 residues: CASRQGIGFQPQHF.

V gene TRBV20-1 combines with J gene TRBJ1-1; the D call of TRBD1 rests on TCRdb alone, since no DNA is present to check it. Germline CDR1 and CDR2: DFQATT and SNEGSKA (reference sequence). The CDR3 length is 12 residues. This CDR3 reads CSARRPGGEAFF.

The chain uses TRBV3-1 and TRBJ2-1. Germline CDR1 LGHDT, CDR2 YNNKEL (reference sequence). CDR3 size: 13 residues. The CDR3 sequence is CASSPQLLNEQFF.

The rearrangement uses TRBV5-1 and TRBJ2-5; TCRdb's D gene call, TRBD2, goes unchecked for lack of DNA. In germline, CDR1 is SGHRS, CDR2 YFSETQ. The CDR3 length is 12 residues. CDR3 sequence: CASAGGPETQYF. The entire variable domain, with the rest obtained from reference TRBV5-1 and TRBJ2-5, is as follows: KAGVTQTPRYLIKTRGQQVTLSCSPISGHRSVSWYQQTPGQGLQFLFEYFSETQRNKGNFPGRFSGRQFSNSRSEMNVSTLELGDSALYLCASAGGPETQYFGPGTRLLVL.

The chain recombines TRBV4-1 with TRBJ2-2. CDR1 MGHRA and CDR2 YSYEKL come from the germline V gene. The CDR3 is 15 amino acids. This CDR3 is CASSQGGANTGELFF.

V gene TRBV7-9 combines with J gene TRBJ2-3; TCRdb lists TRBD1, though no DNA is available to test this call. The CDR3 is made up of 15 amino acids. Germline values: CDR1 SEHNR, CDR2 FQNEAQ (reference sequence). The CDR3 loop is CASSLYGARGDTQYF. Based on the CDR3 plus reference TRBV7-9 and TRBJ2-3, the full variable domain is DTGVSQNPRHKITKRGQNVTFRCDPISEHNRLYWYRQTLGQGPEFLTYFQNEAQLEKSRLLSDRFSAERPKGSFSTLEIQRTEQGDSAMYLCASSLYGARGDTQYFGPGTRLTVL.

This chain joins TRBV12-3 or TRBV12-4 and TRBJ1-1. This CDR3 has 15 residues. The chain's CDR3 is CASSLVGGKNTEAFF.

The J gene is TRBJ2-1, the V gene TRBV6-1; TCRdb lists TRBD2, though no DNA is available to test this call. The CDR3 runs 15 residues. The germline V gene has CDR1 MNHNS and CDR2 SASEGT. The CDR3 protein is CASSEDSGSYNEQFF.

The V and J genes are TRBV7-2 and TRBJ2-5; without DNA, the TCRdb call of TRBD1 cannot be checked. The CDR3 consists of 13 residues. The V gene's germline CDR1 is SGHTA and CDR2 FQGNSA. The CDR3 sequence: CASSFGIRETQYF. The full variable domain, rest sourced from reference TRBV7-2 and TRBJ2-5, is GAGVSQSPSNKVTEKGKDVELRCDPISGHTALYWYRQSLGQGLEFLIYFQGNSAPDKSGLPSDRFSAERTGGSVSTLTIQRTQQEDSAVYLCASSFGIRETQYFGPGTRLLVL.

CDR3 residues: CASSLVTGTGTQPQHF. J is TRBJ1-5 and V is TRBV7-9; TCRdb lists TRBD1, though no DNA is available to test this call. The CDR3 consists of 16 residues. Germline V lookup: CDR1 SEHNR, CDR2 FQNEAQ (reference sequence).

The chain's CDR3 is CAGTTSGSYSEQFF. This chain uses TRBV2 with TRBJ2-1; the D call of TRBD2 rests on TCRdb alone, since no DNA is present to check it. CDR1 SNHLY and CDR2 FYNNEI come from the germline V gene. This CDR3 contains 14 residues.

This CDR3 is CASTLPSGRLDEQFF. V gene TRBV5-1 combines with J gene TRBJ2-1; TCRdb outputs TRBD2, but without DNA this stays unchecked. CDR3 length: 15 amino acids. Germline-derived CDR1 and CDR2 are SGHRS and YFSETQ.

The chain joins TRBV20-1 to TRBJ2-6; checking the TCRdb D call of TRBD1 is not possible without DNA. Germline CDR1 reads DFQATT; CDR2 reads SNEGSKA (reference sequence). The CDR3 extends over 17 amino acids. CDR3 amino acids: CSAITGQGVAGANVLTF.

The rearrangement uses TRBV15 and TRBJ2-3; the TCRdb call, TRBD2, lacks DNA for checking. The germline V gene has CDR1 LNHNV and CDR2 YYDKDF (reference sequence). There are 15 residues in the CDR3. The CDR3 is CATSRVRGLGDTQYF.

This chain links TRBV4-1 with TRBJ2-1. Per germline, CDR1 MGHRA and CDR2 YSYEKL. The CDR3 is 13 residues long. The CDR3 is CASSLTSLVEQFF.

This rearrangement joins TRBV3-1 to TRBJ2-7; the D call from TCRdb, TRBD2, cannot be confirmed without DNA. The germline V gene encodes CDR1 LGHDT and CDR2 YNNKEL (reference sequence). The CDR3 is 14 amino acids. CDR3 sequence: CASNVGLAAYAQYF.